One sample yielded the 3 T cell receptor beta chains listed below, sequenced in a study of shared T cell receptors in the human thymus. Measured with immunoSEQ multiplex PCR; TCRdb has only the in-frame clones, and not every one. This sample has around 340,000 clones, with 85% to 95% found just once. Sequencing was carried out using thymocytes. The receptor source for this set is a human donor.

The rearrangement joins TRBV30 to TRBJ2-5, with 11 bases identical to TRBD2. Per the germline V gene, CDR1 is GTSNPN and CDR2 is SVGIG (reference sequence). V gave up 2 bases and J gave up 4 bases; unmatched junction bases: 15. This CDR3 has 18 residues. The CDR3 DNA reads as TGTGCCTGGAGTCTCGATAGCGGGAGGGCCCACGAAGGAGAGACCCAGTACTTC. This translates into CAWSLDSGRAHEGETQYF.

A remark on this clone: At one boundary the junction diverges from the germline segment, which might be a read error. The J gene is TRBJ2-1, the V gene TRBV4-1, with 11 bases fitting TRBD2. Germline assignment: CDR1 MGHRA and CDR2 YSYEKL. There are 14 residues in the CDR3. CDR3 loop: CASTQLAGVNEQFF. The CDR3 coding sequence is TGCGCCAGCACCCAACTAGCGGGAGTAAATGAGCAGTTCTTC.

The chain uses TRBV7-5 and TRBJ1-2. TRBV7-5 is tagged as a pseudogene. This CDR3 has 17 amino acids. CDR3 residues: CVRSTRLEVGLDYGYTF. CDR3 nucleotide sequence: TGTGTCAGAAGCACCCGTCTGGAGGTAGGATTGGACTATGGCTACACCTTC.